This TCR beta chain is drawn from a study of blood T cell repertoires in COVID-19. Turning to the study itself: Sample material is recorded as cDNA or gDNA derived from T cells, B-cell-depleted T cells, or PBMCs.

In the original workflow: Researchers report that nucleated cell counts were estimated from reference gene primer amplification. TCRdb's table, derived via immunoSEQ multiplex PCR, lists solely in-frame clones and lacks some. D and trimming were read from the DNA, whereas the V and J calls and clone size are those reported in that table. This sample carries hundreds of thousands of clones, approximately 83% of them seen once, and the ten largest clones take roughly 1.2%. The CDR3 is 18 amino acids. Per the germline V gene, CDR1 is PRHDT and CDR2 is FYEKMQ (reference sequence). V was clipped by 5 bases and J by 6 bases; unmatched bases: 17. Patients at the Seattle site were enrolled during active infection and followed longitudinally.

This clonotype originated in a woman aged 25 to 39 with COVID-19, enrolled during active disease. The material sequenced was peripheral blood. The chain employs TRBV13 and TRBJ2-1; 9 positions match TRBD2. CDR3: CASSEIGRAGGPSNEQFF. In nucleotides, the CDR3 is TGTGCCAGCAGCGAAATTGGCAGGGCGGGAGGGCCTTCCAATGAGCAGTTCTTC.